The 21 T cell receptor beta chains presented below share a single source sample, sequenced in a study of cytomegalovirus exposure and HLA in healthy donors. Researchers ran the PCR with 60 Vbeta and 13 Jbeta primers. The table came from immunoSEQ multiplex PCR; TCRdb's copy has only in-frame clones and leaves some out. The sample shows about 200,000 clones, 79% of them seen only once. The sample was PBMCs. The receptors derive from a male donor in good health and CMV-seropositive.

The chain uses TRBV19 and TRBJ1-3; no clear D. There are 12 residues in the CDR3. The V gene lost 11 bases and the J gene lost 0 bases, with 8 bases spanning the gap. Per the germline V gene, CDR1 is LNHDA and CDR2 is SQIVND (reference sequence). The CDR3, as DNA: TGTGCCTCCGACTCCTCTGGAAACACCATATATTTT. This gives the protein CASDSSGNTIYF.

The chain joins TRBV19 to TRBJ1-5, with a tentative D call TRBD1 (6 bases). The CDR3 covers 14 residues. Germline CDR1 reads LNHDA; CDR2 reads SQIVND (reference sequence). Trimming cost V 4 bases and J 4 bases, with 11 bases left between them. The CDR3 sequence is CASSSRTENQPQHF. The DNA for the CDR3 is TGTGCCAGTAGTAGCAGGACAGAGAATCAGCCCCAGCATTTT.

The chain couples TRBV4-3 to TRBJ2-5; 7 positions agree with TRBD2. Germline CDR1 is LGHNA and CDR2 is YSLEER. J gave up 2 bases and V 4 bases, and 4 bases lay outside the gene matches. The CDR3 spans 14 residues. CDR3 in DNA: TGCGCCAGCAGCCCGACGGGGGGTCAAGAGACCCAGTACTTC. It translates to CASSPTGGQETQYF.

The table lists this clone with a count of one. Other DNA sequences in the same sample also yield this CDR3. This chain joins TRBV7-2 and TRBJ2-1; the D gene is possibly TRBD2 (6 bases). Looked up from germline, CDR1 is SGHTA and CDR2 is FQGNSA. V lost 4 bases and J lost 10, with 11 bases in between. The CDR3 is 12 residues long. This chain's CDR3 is CASSYNRGEQFF. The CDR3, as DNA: TGTGCCAGCAGCTATAATCGGGGGGAGCAGTTCTTC. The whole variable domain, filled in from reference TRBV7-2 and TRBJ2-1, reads GAGVSQSPSNKVTEKGKDVELRCDPISGHTALYWYRQSLGQGLEFLIYFQGNSAPDKSGLPSDRFSAERTGGSVSTLTIQRTQQEDSAVYLCASSYNRGEQFFGPGTRLTVL.

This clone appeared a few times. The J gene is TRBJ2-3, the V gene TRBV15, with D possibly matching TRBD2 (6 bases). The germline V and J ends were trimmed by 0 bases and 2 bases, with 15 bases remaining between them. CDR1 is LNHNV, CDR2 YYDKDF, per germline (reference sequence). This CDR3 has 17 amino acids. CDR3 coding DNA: TGTGCCACCAGCAGAGACCAACCGGGACTCAACACAGATACGCAGTATTTT. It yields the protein CATSRDQPGLNTDTQYF.

This CDR3 is CASKTTGMNTGELFF. CDR3 coding DNA: TGTGCCAGTAAGACGACAGGGATGAACACCGGGGAGCTGTTTTTT. The chain uses TRBV19 and TRBJ2-2, with 7 bases matching TRBD1. The CDR3 has 15 amino acids. The germline CDR1 and CDR2 sequences are LNHDA and SQIVND (reference sequence). V trimming: 7 bases; J trimming: 1 base; junction bases outside the gene matches: 6.

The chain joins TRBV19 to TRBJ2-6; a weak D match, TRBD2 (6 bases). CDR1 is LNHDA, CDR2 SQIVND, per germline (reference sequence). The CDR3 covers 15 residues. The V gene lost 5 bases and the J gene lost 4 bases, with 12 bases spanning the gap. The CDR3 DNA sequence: TGTGCCAGTAGTTTGGGCGGGAAAGGGGCCAACGTCCTGACTTTC. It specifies CASSLGGKGANVLTF.

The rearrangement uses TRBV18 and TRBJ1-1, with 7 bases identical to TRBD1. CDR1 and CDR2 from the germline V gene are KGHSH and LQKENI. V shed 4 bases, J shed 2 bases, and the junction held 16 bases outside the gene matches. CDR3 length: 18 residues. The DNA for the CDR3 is TGTGCCAGCTCACAAAGACAGGGATCGGTTCCGGGTAACACTGAAGCTTTCTTT. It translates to CASSQRQGSVPGNTEAFF.

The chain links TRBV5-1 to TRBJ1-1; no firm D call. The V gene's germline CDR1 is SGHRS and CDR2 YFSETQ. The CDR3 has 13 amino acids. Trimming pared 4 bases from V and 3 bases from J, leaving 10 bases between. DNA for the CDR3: TGCGCCAGCAGCCCGATGTTAGACACTGAAGCTTTCTTT. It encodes CASSPMLDTEAFF.

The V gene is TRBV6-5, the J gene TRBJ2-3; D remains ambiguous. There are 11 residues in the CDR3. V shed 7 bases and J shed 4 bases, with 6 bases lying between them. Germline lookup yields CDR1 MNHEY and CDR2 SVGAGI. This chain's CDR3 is CASNRADTQYF. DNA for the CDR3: TGTGCCAGCAACCGGGCAGATACGCAGTATTTT.

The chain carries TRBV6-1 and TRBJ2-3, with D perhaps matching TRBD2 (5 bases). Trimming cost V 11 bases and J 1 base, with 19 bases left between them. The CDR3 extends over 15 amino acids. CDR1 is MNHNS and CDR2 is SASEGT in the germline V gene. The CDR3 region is CAGSGWVVGTDTQYF. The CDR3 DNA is TGTGCCGGTTCGGGGTGGGTCGTTGGCACAGATACGCAGTATTTT.

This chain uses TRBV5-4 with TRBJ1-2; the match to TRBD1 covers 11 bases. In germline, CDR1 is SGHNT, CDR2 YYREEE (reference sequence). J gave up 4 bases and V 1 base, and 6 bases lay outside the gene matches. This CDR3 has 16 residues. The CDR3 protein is CASSLFGTGGTYGYTF. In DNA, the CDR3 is TGTGCCAGCAGCTTGTTTGGGACAGGGGGTACCTATGGCTACACCTTC.

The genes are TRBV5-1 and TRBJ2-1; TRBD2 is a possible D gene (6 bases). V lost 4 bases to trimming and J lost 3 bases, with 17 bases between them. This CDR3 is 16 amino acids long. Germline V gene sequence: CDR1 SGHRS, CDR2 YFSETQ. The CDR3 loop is CASSRPGGAFYNEQFF. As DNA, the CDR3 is TGCGCCAGCAGCCGTCCTGGAGGGGCGTTCTACAATGAGCAGTTCTTC.

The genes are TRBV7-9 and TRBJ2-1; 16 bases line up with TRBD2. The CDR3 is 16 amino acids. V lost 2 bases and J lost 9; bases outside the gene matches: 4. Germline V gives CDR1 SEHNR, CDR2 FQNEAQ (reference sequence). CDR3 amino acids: CASSLPGLAGGREQFF. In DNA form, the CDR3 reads TGTGCCAGCAGCTTACCGGGACTAGCGGGGGGGCGTGAGCAGTTCTTC.

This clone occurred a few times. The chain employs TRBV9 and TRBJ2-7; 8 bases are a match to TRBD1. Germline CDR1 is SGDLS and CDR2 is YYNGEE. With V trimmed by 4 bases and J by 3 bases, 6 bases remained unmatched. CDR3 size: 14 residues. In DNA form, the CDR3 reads TGTGCCAGCAGCTCCGGGACAGGATACTACGAGCAGTACTTC. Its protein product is CASSSGTGYYEQYF.

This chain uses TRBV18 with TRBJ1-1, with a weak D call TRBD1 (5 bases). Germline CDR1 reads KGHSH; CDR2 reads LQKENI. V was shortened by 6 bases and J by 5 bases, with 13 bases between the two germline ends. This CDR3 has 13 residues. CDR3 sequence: CASSTEGATEAFF. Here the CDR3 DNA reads TGTGCCAGCTCGACAGAAGGGGCAACTGAAGCTTTCTTT.

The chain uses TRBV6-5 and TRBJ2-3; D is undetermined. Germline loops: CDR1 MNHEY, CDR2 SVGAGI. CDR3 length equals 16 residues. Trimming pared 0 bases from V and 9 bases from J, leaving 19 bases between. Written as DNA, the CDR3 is TGTGCCAGCAGTTACTCCTACTCCACCCTTGCAGGCACGCAGTATTTT. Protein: CASSYSYSTLAGTQYF.

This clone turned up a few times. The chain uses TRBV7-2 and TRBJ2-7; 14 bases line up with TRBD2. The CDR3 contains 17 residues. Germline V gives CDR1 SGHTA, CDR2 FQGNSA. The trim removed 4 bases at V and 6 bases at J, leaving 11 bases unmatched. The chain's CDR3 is CASSYGLAGGRNTEQYF. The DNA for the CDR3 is TGTGCCAGCAGCTACGGACTAGCGGGAGGCCGAAATACCGAGCAGTACTTC.

CDR3 nucleotides: TGCAGTGCTTCCGGGAATGGCTACACCTTC. Residues: CSASGNGYTF. The V gene is TRBV20-1, the J gene TRBJ1-2, with no clear D. The V gene lost 5 bases and the J gene lost 6 bases, with 7 bases spanning the gap. Looked up from germline, CDR1 is DFQATT and CDR2 is SNEGSKA (reference sequence). The CDR3 consists of 10 residues.

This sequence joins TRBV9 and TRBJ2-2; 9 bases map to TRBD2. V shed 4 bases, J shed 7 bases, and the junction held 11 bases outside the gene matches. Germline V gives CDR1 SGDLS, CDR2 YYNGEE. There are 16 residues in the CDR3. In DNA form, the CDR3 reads TGTGCCAGCAGCAAACGGAGCGGGGGGTCTGGCGGGGAGCTGTTTTTT. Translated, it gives CASSKRSGGSGGELFF.

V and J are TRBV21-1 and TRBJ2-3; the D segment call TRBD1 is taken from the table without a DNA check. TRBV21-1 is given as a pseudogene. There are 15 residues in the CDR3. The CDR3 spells CASSMGTGSTDTQYF. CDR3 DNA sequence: TGTGCCAGCAGCATGGGGACAGGGAGCACAGATACGCAGTATTTT.